There are a few counts of the clone carrying this T cell receptor (beta chain). What it binds is not known. The PCR employed 60 Vbeta primers together with 13 Jbeta primers. TCRdb's table, derived via immunoSEQ multiplex PCR, lists solely in-frame clones and lacks some. The profile shows some 110,000 clones, about four fifths of them singletons. V was clipped by 3 bases and J by 12 bases, with 14 bases between them. This CDR3 spans 11 amino acids. Germline assignment: CDR1 DFQATT and CDR2 SNEGSKA (reference sequence). The data were taken from a study of cytomegalovirus exposure and HLA in healthy donors. Study findings and constraints: Common viral pathogens seemed, in a later analysis, to connect with several of the most significant clusters. In an earlier analysis, in some 500 donors, most V segments appeared productive either ~87% or ~30% of the time.

This receptor was taken from a man aged 25 to 40 in good health and CMV-seronegative. The specimen sequenced was PBMCs. The rearrangement uses TRBV20-1 and TRBJ1-2; D might be TRBD1 (5 bases). The CDR3 bases are TGCAGTGCTAGGCGACCGGGACTTAACACCTTC. Protein: CSARRPGLNTF.